What follows are 20 T cell receptor beta chains derived from one specimen sequenced in a study of blood T cell repertoires in COVID-19. Produced via immunoSEQ multiplex PCR; TCRdb's table is partial and in-frame only. This sample has about 220,000 clones, with under 90% found just once. The sequencing input was peripheral blood. Receptor source: a young man with active or convalescent COVID-19.

This chain links TRBV7-9 with TRBJ1-3; a weak D match, TRBD1 (5 bases). The CDR3 totals 17 residues. Trimming removed 4 bases from V and 0 bases from J, with 16 bases in between. Germline lookup yields CDR1 SEHNR and CDR2 FQNEAQ (reference sequence). This CDR3 is CASSSPTTESSGNTIYF. CDR3 coding DNA: TGTGCCAGCAGCTCCCCCACGACAGAGAGCTCTGGAAACACCATATATTTT.

The genes are TRBV5-1 and TRBJ2-6; TRBD1 matches at 11 bases. With 4 bases clipped from V and 0 bases from J, the junction kept 15 bases outside the gene matches. The germline V gene encodes CDR1 SGHRS and CDR2 YFSETQ. CDR3 length equals 21 residues. The CDR3 protein is CASSGRTGGGRGNSGANVLTF. CDR3 sequence (DNA): TGCGCCAGCAGCGGCCGGACAGGGGGCGGACGGGGAAACTCTGGGGCCAACGTCCTGACTTTC.

The V call is TRBV7-2, the J call TRBJ1-3, with D hard to call. CDR1 SGHTA and CDR2 FQGNSA come from the germline V gene. Deletions cut 7 bases from V and 2 bases from J, with 15 bases between. The CDR3 totals 15 residues. The CDR3 loop is CASTPEVGPGNTIYF. CDR3 DNA sequence: TGTGCCAGCACCCCAGAAGTTGGCCCTGGAAACACCATATATTTT.

The chain links TRBV5-1 to TRBJ1-5, with 7 positions matching TRBD1. CDR1 and CDR2 (germline): SGHRS, YFSETQ. V lost 0 bases, J lost 7 bases, and 7 bases stayed unmatched. The CDR3 has 15 residues. The CDR3 DNA reads as TGCGCCAGCAGCTTGGGTGACAGGGATGAGCAGCCCCAGCATTTT. It translates to CASSLGDRDEQPQHF.

This chain uses TRBV5-4 with TRBJ2-3; 7 nucleotides agree with TRBD2. The CDR3 runs to 17 residues. Germline CDR1 SGHNT, CDR2 YYREEE (reference sequence). The V segment lost 0 bases and the J segment 4 bases; nucleotides outside the gene matches: 11. The CDR3 region is CASSLARRTSEADTQYF. DNA of the CDR3: TGTGCCAGCAGCTTGGCCAGGAGGACTAGTGAGGCAGATACGCAGTATTTT.

The V gene is TRBV2, the J gene TRBJ1-5, with 7 positions matching TRBD1. Trimming removed 10 bases from V and 7 bases from J; junction bases left unmatched: 13. Germline V gives CDR1 SNHLY, CDR2 FYNNEI. This CDR3 contains 14 residues. The CDR3 sequence: CATSLQGTSQPQHF. CDR3 DNA sequence: TGTGCCACATCCCTACAGGGGACAAGCCAGCCCCAGCATTTT.

The chain couples TRBV19 to TRBJ1-5; D is ambiguous. Looked up from germline, CDR1 is LNHDA and CDR2 is SQIVND (reference sequence). The germline V and J ends were trimmed by 3 bases and 7 bases, with 7 bases remaining between them. The length of the CDR3 is 12 residues. Here the CDR3 reads CASSMVAQPQHF. DNA for the CDR3: TGTGCCAGTAGTATGGTTGCGCAGCCCCAGCATTTT.

This clone was detected only once. V gene TRBV9 combines with J gene TRBJ2-1; no definite D call. Germline V lookup: CDR1 SGDLS, CDR2 YYNGEE. The CDR3 runs 13 residues. V lost 4 bases to trimming and J lost 9 bases, with 14 bases between them. The CDR3 reads CASSPLTLTEQFF. CDR3 DNA sequence: TGTGCCAGCAGCCCCCTTACGCTAACTGAGCAGTTCTTC.

CDR3 coding DNA: TGTGCCAGTAATAGAGGCTACGGAGCTTTCTTT. Its protein product is CASNRGYGAFF. The chain carries TRBV19 and TRBJ1-1; unclear D gene. Germline lookup yields CDR1 LNHDA and CDR2 SQIVND (reference sequence). The CDR3 has 11 residues. Trimming pared 7 bases from V and 10 bases from J, leaving 13 bases between.

J is TRBJ1-6 and V is TRBV5-8; possible D gene TRBD1, 6 bases. V lost 1 base and J 0 bases, leaving 11 bases between the germline ends. Germline V CDR1 and CDR2: SGHTS, YDEGEE. The CDR3 consists of 17 residues. CDR3 amino acids: CASSLHTGSSYNSPLHF. As DNA, the CDR3 is TGTGCCAGCAGCTTGCACACAGGGAGCTCCTATAATTCACCCCTCCACTTT.

The chain carries TRBV5-1 and TRBJ1-2; weak D call: TRBD1 (5 bases). CDR3 size: 13 residues. CDR1 SGHRS and CDR2 YFSETQ come from the germline V gene. Trimming stripped 2 bases from V and 7 bases from J, with 12 bases between. The CDR3 bases are TGCGCCAGCAGCTTATACGCAGGGTTTGGCTACACCTTC. It yields the protein CASSLYAGFGYTF.

This chain links TRBV2 with TRBJ1-1, with D possibly being TRBD1 (6 bases). CDR1 and CDR2 (germline): SNHLY, FYNNEI. The V gene lost 7 bases and the J gene lost 3 bases, with 15 bases spanning the gap. CDR3 size: 14 residues. Here the CDR3 reads CASKGVQVDTEAFF. DNA of the CDR3: TGTGCCAGCAAGGGGGTCCAAGTAGACACTGAAGCTTTCTTT.

V and J are TRBV12-3 or TRBV12-4 and TRBJ2-1; unclear D gene. This CDR3 spans 11 amino acids. V lost 6 bases and J 7 bases, leaving 7 bases between the germline ends. The CDR3 region is CASSNRNEQFF. The CDR3, as DNA: TGTGCCAGCAGCAATAGAAATGAGCAGTTCTTC.

This chain joins TRBV2 and TRBJ1-5; 9 bases fit TRBD1. Unmatched junction bases numbered 7, after V lost 7 bases and J lost 6 bases. There are 14 residues in the CDR3. Germline CDR1 reads SNHLY; CDR2 reads FYNNEI. This CDR3 is CASNPGQGFQPQHF. CDR3 nucleotides: TGTGCCAGCAATCCGGGACAGGGCTTTCAGCCCCAGCATTTT.

V is TRBV7-2 and J is TRBJ1-1; 9 nucleotides match TRBD1. After removal of 4 bases from V and 8 bases from J, the junction contained 8 bases not matched to a gene. The CDR3 sequence is 14 residues long. Germline CDR1 is SGHTA and CDR2 is FQGNSA. In DNA, the CDR3 is TGTGCCAGCAGCTCTACACAGGGGGCAAGAGAAGCTTTCTTT. Amino acid sequence: CASSSTQGAREAFF.

Turning to this clone: This sample includes further DNA sequences coding for the same CDR3. The V call is TRBV27, the J call TRBJ2-7; TRBD1 matches 9 bases. The germline CDR1 and CDR2 sequences are MNHEY and SMNVEV (reference sequence). The CDR3 runs 15 residues. After removal of 5 bases from V and 0 bases from J, the junction contained 5 bases not matched to a gene. The CDR3 bases are TGTGCCAGCAGTCTCACAGGGGGCCTCTCCTACGAGCAGTACTTC. Translated: CASSLTGGLSYEQYF.

V usage is TRBV7-9 and J usage is TRBJ2-7, with D maybe TRBD2 (7 bases). V dropped 8 bases and J dropped 2 bases, with 16 bases sitting between them. CDR3 length equals 14 residues. Germline V CDR1 and CDR2: SEHNR, FQNEAQ (reference sequence). CDR3 in DNA: TGTGCCAGCCGGCTTGGGGGGGCCGCCTACGAGCAGTACTTC. As protein: CASRLGGAAYEQYF.

The V and J genes are TRBV6-2 or TRBV6-3 and TRBJ2-7; D is possibly TRBD2 (5 bases). CDR3 length: 13 residues. V gave up 2 bases and J gave up 6 bases, with 11 bases separating them. The germline V gene encodes CDR1 MNHEY and CDR2 SVGEGT. The CDR3 here is CASSYLRSGEQYF. The CDR3 DNA reads TGTGCCAGCAGTTACCTGAGGAGCGGCGAGCAGTACTTC.

V is TRBV5-6 and J is TRBJ1-2; no clear D gene. CDR3 length: 13 amino acids. CDR1 and CDR2 (germline): SGHDT, YYEEEE. Deletions cut 4 bases from V and 6 bases from J, with 13 bases between. CDR3 in amino acids: CASSPTLVHGYTF. The CDR3 DNA reads as TGTGCCAGCAGCCCCACCTTAGTACATGGCTACACCTTC.

The chain carries TRBV5-1 and TRBJ2-1; D not resolved. The germline gives CDR1 SGHRS, CDR2 YFSETQ. CDR3 length: 15 residues. The V gene lost 0 bases and the J gene lost 5 bases, with 12 bases spanning the gap. CDR3: CASSLGVGSNNEQFF. CDR3 DNA sequence: TGCGCCAGCAGCTTGGGCGTGGGCTCAAACAATGAGCAGTTCTTC.